The clone carrying this TCR beta chain was found a few times. Its antigen is as yet unknown. Germline CDR1 reads SNHLY; CDR2 reads FYNNEI. The CDR3 sequence is 15 residues long. Losses at the gene ends were 5 bases for V and 4 bases for J; bases not matched to a gene: 5. This entry is derived from a study of shared clonotypes between healthy human individuals. Regarding the study as a whole: Shared clonotypes across all four donors exceeded non-shared ones in generation probability. Collection of samples was limited to blood; tissue repertoires likely differ.

Running of the assay took place at deep level. Only in-frame clones appear in the TCRdb table, and some are missing; sequencing was by immunoSEQ multiplex PCR. The repertoire holds some 680,000 clones, around four fifths seen once, with under 2% in the top ten. Negatively enriched CD4+ T cells were divided by CD45RA into naive and memory. This sequence was found in a woman in her thirties in good health. The V gene is TRBV2, the J gene TRBJ2-2, with TRBD1 matching 9 bases. Material for sequencing was memory CD4+ T cells sorted from blood. As for subset: CD45RA-negative fraction. Written as DNA, the CDR3 is TGTGCCAGCAGTCCACAGGGGGCGGGCACCGGGGAGCTGTTTTTT. This codes for CASSPQGAGTGELFF.